This T cell receptor (beta chain) was observed in a study of patients and donors after allogeneic stem cell transplantation. In its sample, this clonotype was seen many times. TCRdb re-called the RT-PCR reads through MiXCR, storing one row per CDR3 protein. The repertoire consists of 70,000 to 95,000 distinct CDR3 sequences, with 5% occurring once and the leading ten covering about 2.5%. The sequenced material came from blood, either unsorted or a sorted T cell fraction (not recorded which). The clonotype was recovered from a human donor who was either an allogeneic HSCT recipient or a stem cell or donor lymphocyte infusion donor (not recorded which). It is not recorded whose cells these are; they may come from a transplant donor.

CDR3: CASSLAPGTSEAFF. The CDR3 region has the DNA TGTGCCAGCAGCTTAGCGCCAGGGACCTCTGAAGCTTTCTTT. V and J are TRBV7-2 and TRBJ1-1; possibly TRBD1 for D (5 bases). The CDR3 covers 14 residues. Germline CDR1 and CDR2: SGHTA and FQGNSA. Trimming left V 0 bases short and J 6 bases short, with 11 bases between. Looking up the rest from reference TRBV7-2 and TRBJ1-1 gives the full variable domain: GAGVSQSPSNKVTEKGKDVELRCDPISGHTALYWYRQSLGQGLEFLIYFQGNSAPDKSGLPSDRFSAERTGGSVSTLTIQRTQQEDSAVYLCASSLAPGTSEAFFGQGTRLTVV.